This entry features one T cell receptor (beta chain) sequence. The antigen remains unidentified. Once obtained from cultured CD4+ T cells, the DNA was sequenced using the Oncomine TCR Beta short-read assay. TCRdb ran MiXCR on the PCR reads and lists one entry per CDR3 protein. This table has 10,000 or so distinct CDR3 sequences, 51% appearing once. This entry comes from a study of vaccination and CD4 T cells after COVID-19. Treatment given: approximately 10-day PBMC culture with coronavirus spike peptide pools or control peptides (ViraFEST assay). The receptor was derived from a human donor who had recovered from COVID-19. Specimen: CD4+ T cells from blood, cultured in vitro.

CDR3 in amino acids: CASQTRHSGNQPQHF. The DNA of the CDR3 is TGTGCCAGCCAGACCAGGCACAGCGGCAATCAGCCCCAGCATTTT. The gene calls are TRBV12-3 or TRBV12-4 and TRBJ1-5, with D uncertain. V was shortened by 8 bases and J by 2 bases, with 16 bases between the two germline ends. This CDR3 spans 15 amino acids.